Below are 13 T cell receptor beta chains sequenced from a single sample in a study of blood T cell repertoires in COVID-19. The table came from immunoSEQ multiplex PCR; TCRdb's copy has only in-frame clones and leaves some out. In the table there are about 59,000 clones, 75% to 85% of which are singletons. The sample consisted of peripheral blood. The receptors derive from a man in his fifties or sixties with acute or convalescent COVID-19.

The chain employs TRBV4-1 and TRBJ2-7, with unresolved D. The V end was cut by 4 bases, the J end by 5 bases, with 15 bases between. Germline CDR1 and CDR2: MGHRA and YSYEKL. The CDR3 is made up of 14 amino acids. The CDR3 spells CASSRRSSMDEQYF. The CDR3 DNA is TGCGCCAGCAGCCGCAGAAGTTCGATGGACGAGCAGTACTTC.

This clone was seen more than once but under ten times. This chain connects TRBV7-3 to TRBJ1-6; D might be TRBD1 (5 bases). The CDR3 covers 13 residues. Germline assignment: CDR1 SGHTA and CDR2 FQGTGA. V dropped 5 bases and J dropped 10 bases, with 12 bases sitting between them. DNA for the CDR3: TGTGCCAGCAGCCTGACAGTTAGCTCACCCCTCCACTTT. Translating it yields CASSLTVSSPLHF.

The chain joins TRBV5-1 to TRBJ1-6; D unresolved. The CDR3 covers 16 residues. The V gene lost 4 bases and the J gene lost 7 bases, with 18 bases spanning the gap. Looked up from germline, CDR1 is SGHRS and CDR2 is YFSETQ. Here the CDR3 reads CASSPGSGSGNSPLHF. Here the CDR3 DNA reads TGCGCCAGCAGCCCGGGATCCGGTTCGGGGAATTCACCCCTCCACTTT.

This clone was seen only a few times. The chain has TRBV9 and TRBJ2-5; 9 bases are shared with TRBD2. Germline lookup yields CDR1 SGDLS and CDR2 YYNGEE. This CDR3 comprises 15 residues. V shed 3 bases, J shed 3 bases, and the junction held 6 bases outside the gene matches. This CDR3 reads CASSAYSGREETQYF. DNA of the CDR3: TGTGCCAGCAGCGCTTATAGCGGGAGAGAAGAGACCCAGTACTTC.

In this sample, this clone turned up once. The sample holds other DNA sequences that translate to the same CDR3. This chain joins TRBV5-4 and TRBJ2-6, with TRBD2 as a possible D gene (5 bases). The CDR3 is made up of 15 amino acids. Trimming removed 0 bases from V and 1 base from J, with 5 bases in between. The germline V gene has CDR1 SGHNT and CDR2 YYREEE (reference sequence). CDR3 in amino acids: CASSLGGSGANVLTF. For the CDR3, the DNA is TGTGCCAGCAGCTTGGGAGGGTCTGGGGCCAACGTCCTGACTTTC.

The V call is TRBV20-1, the J call TRBJ1-2; D possibly corresponds to TRBD1 (5 bases). CDR3 length equals 11 residues. The V gene's germline CDR1 is DFQATT and CDR2 SNEGSKA (reference sequence). V lost 7 bases to trimming and J lost 4 bases, with 10 bases between them. For the CDR3, the DNA is TGCAGTGTTCCAGGGTCCTATGGCTACACCTTC. Amino acids: CSVPGSYGYTF.

The chain employs TRBV7-8 and TRBJ1-1, with D possibly matching TRBD1 (5 bases). V lost 8 bases and J lost 5, with 12 bases in between. Germline values: CDR1 SGHVS, CDR2 FQNEAQ. The CDR3 length is 12 residues. The CDR3 spells CASPPGQTEAFF. The CDR3 DNA reads TGTGCCAGCCCCCCAGGGCAGACTGAAGCTTTCTTT.

The chain uses TRBV2 and TRBJ2-2; 7 bases align to TRBD2. This CDR3 has 14 residues. V gave up 8 bases and J gave up 4 bases; unmatched junction bases: 7. Germline loops: CDR1 SNHLY, CDR2 FYNNEI. The CDR3 reads CASGRGSGTGELFF. In nucleotides, the CDR3 is TGTGCCAGCGGGAGGGGATCGGGCACCGGGGAGCTGTTTTTT.

The chain joins TRBV30 to TRBJ2-7, with 12 bases that match TRBD1. V lost 8 bases to trimming and J lost 7 bases; unmatched junction nucleotides: 9. Germline-derived CDR1 and CDR2 are GTSNPN and SVGIG (reference sequence). The CDR3 sequence is 13 residues long. In DNA, the CDR3 is TGTGCCCTTCTGGGACAGGGGGCGCGAGAGCAGTACTTC. It yields the protein CALLGQGAREQYF.

This rearrangement joins TRBV18 to TRBJ2-1; TRBD2 is a possible D gene (6 bases). From germline, CDR1 is KGHSH and CDR2 LQKENI. V was cut by 7 bases and J by 8 bases, with 12 bases left in between. This CDR3 is 12 amino acids long. CDR3 in amino acids: CASYGSLDEQFF. The CDR3 region has the DNA TGTGCCAGCTACGGGAGTCTAGATGAGCAGTTCTTC.

In DNA form, the CDR3 reads TGTGCCAGCAGTTTATGGTCGGGGTCTGGTTCACCCCTCCACTTT. This translates into CASSLWSGSGSPLHF. This chain connects TRBV27 to TRBJ1-6; D not resolved. The CDR3 covers 15 residues. CDR1 is MNHEY, CDR2 SMNVEV, per germline (reference sequence). V gave up 1 base and J gave up 9 bases, with 13 bases separating them.

This chain uses TRBV6-1 with TRBJ1-5; no reliable D call. Germline V CDR1 and CDR2: MNHNS, SASEGT. The CDR3 loop spans 14 amino acids. The V end was cut by 2 bases, the J end by 6 bases, with 11 bases between. DNA of the CDR3: TGTGCCAGCAGTGAAACCCCCTCGGGTCAGCCCCAGCATTTT. Protein sequence: CASSETPSGQPQHF.

The rearrangement joins TRBV10-2 to TRBJ2-5; 8 bases are shared with TRBD1. This CDR3 has 15 amino acids. Unmatched junction bases numbered 3, after V lost 2 bases and J lost 1 base. Germline-derived CDR1 and CDR2 are WSHSY and SAAADI. CDR3 bases: TGCGCCAGCAGTGAGCCGGGACAGGCCCAAGAGACCCAGTACTTC. This encodes CASSEPGQAQETQYF.